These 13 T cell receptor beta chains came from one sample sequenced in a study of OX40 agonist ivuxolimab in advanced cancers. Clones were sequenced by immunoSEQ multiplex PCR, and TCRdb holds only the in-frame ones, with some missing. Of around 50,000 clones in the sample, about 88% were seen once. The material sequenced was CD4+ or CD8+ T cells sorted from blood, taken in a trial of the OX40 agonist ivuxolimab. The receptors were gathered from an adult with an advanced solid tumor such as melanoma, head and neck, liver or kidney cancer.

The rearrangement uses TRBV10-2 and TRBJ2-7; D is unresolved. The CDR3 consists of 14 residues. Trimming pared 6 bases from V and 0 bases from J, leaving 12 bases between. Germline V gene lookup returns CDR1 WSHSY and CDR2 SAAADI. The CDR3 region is CASRLYVSSYEQYF. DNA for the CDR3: TGCGCCAGCAGACTCTACGTCAGCTCCTACGAGCAGTACTTC.

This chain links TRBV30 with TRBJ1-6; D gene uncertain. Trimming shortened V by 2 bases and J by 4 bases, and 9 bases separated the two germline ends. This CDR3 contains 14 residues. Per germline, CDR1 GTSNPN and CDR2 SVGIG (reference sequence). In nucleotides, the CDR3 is TGTGCCTGGAGTCCCGACATGTATAATTCACCCCTCCACTTT. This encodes CAWSPDMYNSPLHF.

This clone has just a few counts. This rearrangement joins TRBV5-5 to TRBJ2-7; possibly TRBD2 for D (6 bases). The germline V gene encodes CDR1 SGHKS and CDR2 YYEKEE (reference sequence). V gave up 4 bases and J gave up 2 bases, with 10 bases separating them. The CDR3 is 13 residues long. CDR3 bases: TGTGCCAGCAGCCGCGGGATGACCTACGAGCAGTACTTC. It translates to CASSRGMTYEQYF.

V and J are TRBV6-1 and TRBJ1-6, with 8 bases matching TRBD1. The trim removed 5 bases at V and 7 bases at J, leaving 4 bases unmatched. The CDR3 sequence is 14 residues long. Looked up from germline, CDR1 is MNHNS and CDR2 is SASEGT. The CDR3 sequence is CASSMTGANSPLHF. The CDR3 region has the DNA TGTGCCAGCAGTATGACAGGGGCCAATTCACCCCTCCACTTT.

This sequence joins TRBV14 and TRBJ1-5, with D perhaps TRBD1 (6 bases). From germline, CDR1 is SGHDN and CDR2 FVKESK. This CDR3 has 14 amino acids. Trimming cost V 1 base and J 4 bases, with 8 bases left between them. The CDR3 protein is CASSQVGANQPQHF. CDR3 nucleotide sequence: TGTGCCAGCAGCCAAGTGGGGGCAAATCAGCCCCAGCATTTT. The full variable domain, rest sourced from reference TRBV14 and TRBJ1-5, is EAGVTQFPSHSVIEKGQTVTLRCDPISGHDNLYWYRRVMGKEIKFLLHFVKESKQDESGMPNNRFLAERTGGTYSTLKVQPAELEDSGVYFCASSQVGANQPQHFGDGTRLSIL.

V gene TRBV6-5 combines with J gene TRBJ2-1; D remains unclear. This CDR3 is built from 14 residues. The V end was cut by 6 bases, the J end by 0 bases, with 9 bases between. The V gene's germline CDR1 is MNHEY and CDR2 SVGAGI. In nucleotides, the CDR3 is TGTGCCAGCAGAACAGCGAGCTCCTACAATGAGCAGTTCTTC. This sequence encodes CASRTASSYNEQFF.

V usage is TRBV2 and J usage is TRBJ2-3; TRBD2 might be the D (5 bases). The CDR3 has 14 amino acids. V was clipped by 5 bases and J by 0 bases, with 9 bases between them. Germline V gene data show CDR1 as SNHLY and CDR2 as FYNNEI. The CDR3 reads CASSRSGSTDTQYF. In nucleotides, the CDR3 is TGTGCCAGCAGTCGGAGCGGAAGCACAGATACGCAGTATTTT.

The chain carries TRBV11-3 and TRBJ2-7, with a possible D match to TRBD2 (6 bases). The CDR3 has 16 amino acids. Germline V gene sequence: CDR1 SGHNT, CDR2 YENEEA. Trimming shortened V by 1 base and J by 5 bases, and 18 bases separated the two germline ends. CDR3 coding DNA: TGTGCCAGCAGCTTAGGGGGTACGGGAGCTGGCGACGAGCAGTACTTC. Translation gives CASSLGGTGAGDEQYF.

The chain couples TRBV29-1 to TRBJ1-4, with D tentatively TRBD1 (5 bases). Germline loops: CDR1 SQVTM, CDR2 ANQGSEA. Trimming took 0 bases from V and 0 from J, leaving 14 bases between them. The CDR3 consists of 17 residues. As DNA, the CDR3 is TGCAGCGTTGAAGAGATCGGGGGGGACTCAACTAATGAAAAACTGTTTTTT. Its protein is CSVEEIGGDSTNEKLFF.

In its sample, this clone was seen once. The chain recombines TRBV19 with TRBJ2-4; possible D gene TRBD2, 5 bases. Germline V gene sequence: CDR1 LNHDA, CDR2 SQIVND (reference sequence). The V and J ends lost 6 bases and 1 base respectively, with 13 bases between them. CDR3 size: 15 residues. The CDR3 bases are TGTGCCAGTAGGAGAGGGAATGGTGCCAAAAACATTCAGTACTTC. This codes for CASRRGNGAKNIQYF. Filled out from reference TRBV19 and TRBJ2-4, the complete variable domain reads DGGITQSPKYLFRKEGQNVTLSCEQNLNHDAMYWYRQDPGQGLRLIYYSQIVNDFQKGDIAEGYSVSREKKESFPLTVTSAQKNPTAFYLCASRRGNGAKNIQYFGAGTRLSVL.

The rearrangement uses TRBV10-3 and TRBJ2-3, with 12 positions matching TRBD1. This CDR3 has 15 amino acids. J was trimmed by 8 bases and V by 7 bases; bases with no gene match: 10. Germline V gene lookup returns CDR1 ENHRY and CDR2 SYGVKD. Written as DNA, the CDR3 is TGTGCCATCACCTTGGGACAGGGGGCCGCCGGTACGCAGTATTTT. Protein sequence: CAITLGQGAAGTQYF.

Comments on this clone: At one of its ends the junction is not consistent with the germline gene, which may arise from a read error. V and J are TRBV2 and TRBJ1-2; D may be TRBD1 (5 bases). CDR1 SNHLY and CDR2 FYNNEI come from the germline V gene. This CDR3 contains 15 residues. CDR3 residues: CVSSPTLDSYYGYTF. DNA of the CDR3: TGTGTCAGCAGCCCTACCCTTGACAGCTACTATGGCTACACCTTC.

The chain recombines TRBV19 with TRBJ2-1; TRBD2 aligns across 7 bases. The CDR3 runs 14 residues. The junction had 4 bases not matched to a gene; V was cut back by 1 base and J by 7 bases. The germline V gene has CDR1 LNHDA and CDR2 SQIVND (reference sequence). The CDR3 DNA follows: TGTGCCAGTAGTATAGGCACGCGGGAGAATGAGCAGTTCTTC. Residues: CASSIGTRENEQFF.